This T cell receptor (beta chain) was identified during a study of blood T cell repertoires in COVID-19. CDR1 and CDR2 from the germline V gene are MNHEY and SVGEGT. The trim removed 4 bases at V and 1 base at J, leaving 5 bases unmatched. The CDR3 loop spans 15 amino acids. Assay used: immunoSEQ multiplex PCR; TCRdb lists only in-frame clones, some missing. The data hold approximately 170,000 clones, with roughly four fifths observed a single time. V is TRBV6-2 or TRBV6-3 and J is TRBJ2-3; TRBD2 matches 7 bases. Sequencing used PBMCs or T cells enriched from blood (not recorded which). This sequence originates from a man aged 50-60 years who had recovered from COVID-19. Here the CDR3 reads CASSSRGKGTDTQYF. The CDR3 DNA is TGTGCCAGCAGTTCGCGGGGGAAAGGCACAGATACGCAGTATTTT.